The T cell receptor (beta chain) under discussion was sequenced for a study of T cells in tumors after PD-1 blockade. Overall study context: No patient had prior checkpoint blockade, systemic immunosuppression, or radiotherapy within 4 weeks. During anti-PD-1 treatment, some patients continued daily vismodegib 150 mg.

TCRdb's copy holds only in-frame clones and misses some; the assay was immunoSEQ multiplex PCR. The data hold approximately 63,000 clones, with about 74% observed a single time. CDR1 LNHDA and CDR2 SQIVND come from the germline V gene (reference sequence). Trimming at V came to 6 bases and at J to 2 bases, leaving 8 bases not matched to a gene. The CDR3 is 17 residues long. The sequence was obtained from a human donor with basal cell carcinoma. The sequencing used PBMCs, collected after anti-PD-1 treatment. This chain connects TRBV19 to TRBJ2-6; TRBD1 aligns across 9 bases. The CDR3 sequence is CASRTGTGRAGANVLTF. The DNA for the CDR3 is TGTGCCAGTAGGACCGGGACAGGGAGGGCTGGGGCCAACGTCCTGACTTTC.